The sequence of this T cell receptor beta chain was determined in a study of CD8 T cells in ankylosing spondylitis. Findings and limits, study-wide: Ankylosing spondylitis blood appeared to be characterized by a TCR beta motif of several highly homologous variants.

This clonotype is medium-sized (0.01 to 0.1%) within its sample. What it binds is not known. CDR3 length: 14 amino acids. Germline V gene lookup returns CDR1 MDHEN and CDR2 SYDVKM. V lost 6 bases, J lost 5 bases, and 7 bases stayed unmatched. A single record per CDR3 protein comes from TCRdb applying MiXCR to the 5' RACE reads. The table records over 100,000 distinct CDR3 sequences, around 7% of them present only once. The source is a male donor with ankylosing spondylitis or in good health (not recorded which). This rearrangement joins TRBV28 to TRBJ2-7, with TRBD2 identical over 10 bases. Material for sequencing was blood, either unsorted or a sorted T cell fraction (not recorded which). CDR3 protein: CASRFSGRRNEQYF. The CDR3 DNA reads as TGTGCCAGCAGATTTAGCGGGAGGAGGAACGAGCAGTACTTC.